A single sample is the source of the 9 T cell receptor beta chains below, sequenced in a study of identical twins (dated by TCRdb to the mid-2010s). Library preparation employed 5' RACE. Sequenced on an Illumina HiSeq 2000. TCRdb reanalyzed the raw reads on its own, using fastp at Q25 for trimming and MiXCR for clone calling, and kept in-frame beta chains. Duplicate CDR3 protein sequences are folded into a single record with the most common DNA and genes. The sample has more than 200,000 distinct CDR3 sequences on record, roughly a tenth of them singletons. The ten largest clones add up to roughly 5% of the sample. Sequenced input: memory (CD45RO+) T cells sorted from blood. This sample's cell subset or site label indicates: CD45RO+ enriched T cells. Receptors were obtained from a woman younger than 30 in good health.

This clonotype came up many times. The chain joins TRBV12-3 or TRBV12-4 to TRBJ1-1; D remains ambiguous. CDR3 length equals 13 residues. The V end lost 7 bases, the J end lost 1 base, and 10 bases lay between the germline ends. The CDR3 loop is CASTKSRNTEAFF. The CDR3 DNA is TGTGCCAGCACCAAATCACGGAACACTGAAGCTTTCTTT.

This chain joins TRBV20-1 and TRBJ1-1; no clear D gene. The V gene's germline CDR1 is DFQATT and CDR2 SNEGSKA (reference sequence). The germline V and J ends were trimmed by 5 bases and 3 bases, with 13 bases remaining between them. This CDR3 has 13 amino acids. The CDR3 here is CSALGTPDTEAFF. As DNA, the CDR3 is TGCAGTGCTCTGGGAACCCCGGACACTGAAGCTTTCTTT.

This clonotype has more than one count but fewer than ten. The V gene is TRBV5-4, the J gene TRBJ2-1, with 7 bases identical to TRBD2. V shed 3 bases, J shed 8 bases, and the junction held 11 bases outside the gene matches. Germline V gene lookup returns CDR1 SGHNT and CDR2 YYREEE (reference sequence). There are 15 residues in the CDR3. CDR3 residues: CASSSASGSGHEQFF. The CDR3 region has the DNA TGTGCCAGCAGCTCGGCTAGCGGTTCAGGGCATGAGCAGTTCTTC.

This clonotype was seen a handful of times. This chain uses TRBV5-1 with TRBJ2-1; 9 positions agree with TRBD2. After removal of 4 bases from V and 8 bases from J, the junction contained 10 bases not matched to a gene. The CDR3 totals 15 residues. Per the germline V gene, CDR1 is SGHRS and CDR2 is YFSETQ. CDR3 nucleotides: TGCGCCAGCAGCACCGTAGCGGGAGAGGGGTATGAGCAGTTCTTC. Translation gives CASSTVAGEGYEQFF. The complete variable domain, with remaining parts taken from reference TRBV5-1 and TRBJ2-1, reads KAGVTQTPRYLIKTRGQQVTLSCSPISGHRSVSWYQQTPGQGLQFLFEYFSETQRNKGNFPGRFSGRQFSNSRSEMNVSTLELGDSALYLCASSTVAGEGYEQFFGPGTRLTVL.

The CDR3 reads CASSSLGASSYNEQFF. The CDR3 region has the DNA TGCGCCAGCAGCTCTCTGGGCGCCAGCTCCTACAATGAGCAGTTCTTC. J is TRBJ2-1 and V is TRBV5-1, with D uncertain. V shed 3 bases and J shed 0 bases, with 13 bases lying between them. The CDR3 spans 16 residues. CDR1 is SGHRS, CDR2 YFSETQ, per germline.

The CDR3 region is CASRRAGSYNEQFF. The CDR3 DNA reads TGTGCCAGCAGGAGAGCGGGCTCCTACAATGAGCAGTTCTTC. This chain links TRBV12-3 or TRBV12-4 with TRBJ2-1, with D perhaps TRBD2 (6 bases). Trimming removed 6 bases at V and 0 bases at J, with 9 bases between. The CDR3 loop spans 14 amino acids.

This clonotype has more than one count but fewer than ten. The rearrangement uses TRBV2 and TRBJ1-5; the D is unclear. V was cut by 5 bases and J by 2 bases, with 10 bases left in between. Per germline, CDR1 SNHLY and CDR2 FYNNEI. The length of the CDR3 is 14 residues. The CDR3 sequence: CASSLILGNQPQHF. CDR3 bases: TGTGCCAGCAGTCTAATCTTGGGCAATCAGCCCCAGCATTTT.

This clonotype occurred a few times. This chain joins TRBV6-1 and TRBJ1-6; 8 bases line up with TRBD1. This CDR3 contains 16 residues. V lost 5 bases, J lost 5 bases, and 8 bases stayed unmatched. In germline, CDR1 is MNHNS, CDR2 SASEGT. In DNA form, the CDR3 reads TGTGCCAGCAGTAAATCGTTGACAGGGGATAATTCACCCCTCCACTTT. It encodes CASSKSLTGDNSPLHF.

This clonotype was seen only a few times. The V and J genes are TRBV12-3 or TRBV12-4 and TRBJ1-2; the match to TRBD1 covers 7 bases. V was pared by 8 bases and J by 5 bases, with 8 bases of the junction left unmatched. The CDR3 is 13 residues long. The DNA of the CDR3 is TGTGCCAGCTCCTGGGGGACAGAGTATGGCTACACCTTC. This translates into CASSWGTEYGYTF.